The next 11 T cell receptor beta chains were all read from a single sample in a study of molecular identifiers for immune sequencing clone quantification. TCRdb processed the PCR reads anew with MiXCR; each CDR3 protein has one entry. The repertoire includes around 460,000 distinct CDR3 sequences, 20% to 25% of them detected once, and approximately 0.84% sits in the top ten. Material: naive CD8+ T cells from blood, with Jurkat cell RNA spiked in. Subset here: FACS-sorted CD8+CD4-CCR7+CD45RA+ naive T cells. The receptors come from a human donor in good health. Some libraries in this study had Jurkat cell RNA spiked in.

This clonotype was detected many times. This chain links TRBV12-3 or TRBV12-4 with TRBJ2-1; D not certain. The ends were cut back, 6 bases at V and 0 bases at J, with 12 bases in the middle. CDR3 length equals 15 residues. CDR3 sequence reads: CASSYSLSSYNEQFF. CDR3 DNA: TGTGCCAGCAGCTACTCCCTTAGCTCCTACAATGAGCAGTTCTTC.

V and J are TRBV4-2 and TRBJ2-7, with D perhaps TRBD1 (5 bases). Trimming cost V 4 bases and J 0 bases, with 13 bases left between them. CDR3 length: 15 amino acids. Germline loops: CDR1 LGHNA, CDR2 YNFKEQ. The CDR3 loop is CASSPSPGLSYEQYF. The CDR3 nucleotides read TGTGCCAGCAGCCCCTCACCAGGGCTCTCCTACGAGCAGTACTTC.

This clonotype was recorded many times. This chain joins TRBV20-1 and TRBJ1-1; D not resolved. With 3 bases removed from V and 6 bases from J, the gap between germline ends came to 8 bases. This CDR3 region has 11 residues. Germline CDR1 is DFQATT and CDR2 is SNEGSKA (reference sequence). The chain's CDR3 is CSASFGPEAFF. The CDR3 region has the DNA TGCAGTGCTAGTTTCGGGCCTGAAGCTTTCTTT.

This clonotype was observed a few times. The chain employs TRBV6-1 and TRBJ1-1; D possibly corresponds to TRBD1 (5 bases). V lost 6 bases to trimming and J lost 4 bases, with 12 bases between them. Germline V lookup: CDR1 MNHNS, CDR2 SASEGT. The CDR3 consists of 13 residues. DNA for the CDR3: TGTGCCAGCAGGGGACTTTCAGGCACTGAAGCTTTCTTT. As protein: CASRGLSGTEAFF.

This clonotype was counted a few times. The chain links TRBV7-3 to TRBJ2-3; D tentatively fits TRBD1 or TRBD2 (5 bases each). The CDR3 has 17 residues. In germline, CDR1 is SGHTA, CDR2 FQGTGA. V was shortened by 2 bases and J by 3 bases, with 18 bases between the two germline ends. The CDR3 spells CASSLYAREIGTDTQYF. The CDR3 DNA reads TGTGCCAGCAGCTTATATGCCAGGGAGATTGGGACAGATACGCAGTATTTT.

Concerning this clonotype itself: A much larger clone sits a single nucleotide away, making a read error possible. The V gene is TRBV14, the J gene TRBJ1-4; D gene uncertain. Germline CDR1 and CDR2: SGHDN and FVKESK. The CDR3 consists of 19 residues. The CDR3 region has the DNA TGTGCCGGCAGCCCAGAACCAAGTGACCCTTTTCACCTTAATGAAAAACTGTTTTTT. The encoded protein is CAGSPEPSDPFHLNEKLFF.

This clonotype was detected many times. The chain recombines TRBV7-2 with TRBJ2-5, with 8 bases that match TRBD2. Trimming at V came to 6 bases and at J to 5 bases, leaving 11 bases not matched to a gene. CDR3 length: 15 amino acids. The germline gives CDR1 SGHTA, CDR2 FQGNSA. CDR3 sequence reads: CASSSHAGGRETQYF. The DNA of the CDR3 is TGTGCCAGCAGTTCCCACGCGGGGGGAAGGGAGACCCAGTACTTC.

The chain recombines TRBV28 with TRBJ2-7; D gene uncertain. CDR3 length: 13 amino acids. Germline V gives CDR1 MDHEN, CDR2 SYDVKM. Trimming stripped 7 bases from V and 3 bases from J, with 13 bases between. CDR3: CASTRPMHYEQYF. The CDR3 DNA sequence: TGTGCCAGCACCCGACCCATGCACTACGAGCAGTACTTC.

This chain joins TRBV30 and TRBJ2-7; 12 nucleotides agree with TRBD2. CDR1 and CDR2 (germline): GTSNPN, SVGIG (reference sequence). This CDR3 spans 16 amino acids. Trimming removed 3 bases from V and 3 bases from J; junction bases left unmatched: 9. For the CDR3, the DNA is TGTGCCTGGAGACCAAAACGGACTAGCGGGGACTACGAGCAGTACTTC. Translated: CAWRPKRTSGDYEQYF.

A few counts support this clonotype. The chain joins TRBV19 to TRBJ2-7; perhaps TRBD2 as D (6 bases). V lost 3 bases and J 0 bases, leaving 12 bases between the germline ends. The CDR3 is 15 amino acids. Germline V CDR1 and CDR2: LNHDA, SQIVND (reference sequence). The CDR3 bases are TGTGCCAGTAGTATCCTCGGGGGAAGCTCCTACGAGCAGTACTTC. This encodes CASSILGGSSYEQYF.

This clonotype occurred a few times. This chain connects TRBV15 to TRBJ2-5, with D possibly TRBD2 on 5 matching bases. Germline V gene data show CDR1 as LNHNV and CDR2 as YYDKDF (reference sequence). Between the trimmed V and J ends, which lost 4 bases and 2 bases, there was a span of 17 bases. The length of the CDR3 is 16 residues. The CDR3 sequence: CATSISGIGGQETQYF. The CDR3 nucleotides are TGTGCCACCAGCATTTCCGGGATCGGAGGACAAGAGACCCAGTACTTC.